The entry below describes one T cell receptor beta chain. The antigen remains undetermined. The data belong to a study of shared clonotypes between healthy human individuals. General study findings and limits: Rarefaction demonstrated incomplete sorted-subset sequencing despite large depth. Richness estimates generally favored naive over memory subsets.

The CDR3 length is 12 residues. Trimming left V 2 bases short and J 5 bases short, with 7 bases between. Germline assignment: CDR1 KGHSH and CDR2 LQKENI. The sorted-subset replicate PCRs were given roughly 190 ng DNA, which is 31,000 or so T cell genomes. The method was immunoSEQ multiplex PCR; TCRdb's version includes in-frame clones alone and lacks a portion of them. The sample lists approximately 1.5 million clones, less than 99% occurring once. V gene TRBV18 combines with J gene TRBJ2-7; D remains unclear. This sequence was found in a man aged 25 to 40 in good health. The sample taken for sequencing was naive CD4+ T cells sorted from blood. The sample's subset: CD45RA+ positively selected. DNA of the CDR3: TGTGCCAGCTCACCAATGAGCGACGAGCAGTACTTC. Translation gives CASSPMSDEQYF.